These 4 T cell receptor beta chains were sequenced from one sample in a study of cytomegalovirus exposure and HLA in healthy donors. TCRdb's copy holds only in-frame clones and misses some; the assay was immunoSEQ multiplex PCR. The table records about 130,000 clones, 85% to 90% of them present only once. The specimen sequenced was PBMCs. These receptors were obtained from a woman aged 18-35 years in good health and CMV-seropositive.

V and J are TRBV4-3 and TRBJ1-4; 9 bases are a match to TRBD1. The length of the CDR3 is 16 residues. V dropped 0 bases and J dropped 11; count of bases not matched to a gene: 10. Germline CDR1 and CDR2: LGHNA and YSLEER. CDR3 bases: TGCGCCAGCAGCCAAGATAGGGGGACAGGGTATGGGAAACTGTTTTTT. It encodes CASSQDRGTGYGKLFF.

The rearrangement links TRBV6-5 to TRBJ1-6, with 7 bases matching TRBD1. J lost 7 bases, V lost 4 bases, and 10 bases had no gene match. Per the germline V gene, CDR1 is MNHEY and CDR2 is SVGAGI. The CDR3 consists of 16 residues. CDR3: CASSSTRTGPNSPLHF. CDR3 coding DNA: TGTGCCAGCAGTTCCACAAGGACAGGACCAAATTCACCCCTCCACTTT.

This chain connects TRBV16 to TRBJ1-5; D unclear. CDR1 and CDR2 (germline): KGHSY, FQNENV. Between the trimmed V and J ends, which lost 4 bases and 0 bases, there was a span of 10 bases. CDR3 length: 15 residues. CDR3 nucleotides: TGTGCCAGCAGCCCCACCTTCTATAGCAATCAGCCCCAGCATTTT. This sequence encodes CASSPTFYSNQPQHF.

The rearrangement uses TRBV10-3 and TRBJ1-3; D not certain. Trimming left V 2 bases short and J 0 bases short, with 11 bases between. The CDR3 loop spans 16 amino acids. The germline gives CDR1 ENHRY, CDR2 SYGVKD. The CDR3 protein is CAISEGPEHSGNTIYF. DNA of the CDR3: TGTGCCATCAGTGAGGGGCCAGAGCACTCTGGAAACACCATATATTTT.